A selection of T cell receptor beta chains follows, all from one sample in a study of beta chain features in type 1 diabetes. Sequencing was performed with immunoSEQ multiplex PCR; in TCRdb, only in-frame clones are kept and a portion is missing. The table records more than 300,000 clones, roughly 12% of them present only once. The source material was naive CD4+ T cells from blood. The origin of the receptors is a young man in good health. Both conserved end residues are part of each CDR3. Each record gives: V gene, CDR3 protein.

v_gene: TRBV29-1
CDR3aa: CSGRQANTEAFF

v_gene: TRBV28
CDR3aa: CASRAGQGLSGANVLTF

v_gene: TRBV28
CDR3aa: CASTQAGGLTDTQYF

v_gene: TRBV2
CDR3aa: CASSVVAGGPGDEQYF

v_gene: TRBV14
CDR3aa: CASSPPGGGTEAFF

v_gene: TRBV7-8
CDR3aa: CASSLARTGRNQPQHF

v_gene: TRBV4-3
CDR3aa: CASSQGQGSNTGELFF

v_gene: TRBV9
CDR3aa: CASSVEVGGTGELFF

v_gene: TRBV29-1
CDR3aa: CSVGVAGGDNTQYF

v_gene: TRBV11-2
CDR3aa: CASSRVPRGALTDTQYF

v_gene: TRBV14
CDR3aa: CASSRLAGVKNIQYF